What follows are 20 T cell receptor beta chains derived from one specimen sequenced in a study of blood T cell repertoires in COVID-19. Profiled with immunoSEQ multiplex PCR; TCRdb holds only in-frame clones, not every one. The sample includes tens of thousands of clones, 87% of them seen just once. Input material: peripheral blood. Receptors were obtained from a man aged 50-60 years with active COVID-19.

V and J are TRBV27 and TRBJ1-2; D is uncertain. This CDR3 contains 14 residues. Germline CDR1 MNHEY, CDR2 SMNVEV (reference sequence). V was clipped by 5 bases and J by 8 bases, with 18 bases between them. CDR3 sequence reads: CASSQTPETHGYTF. CDR3 in DNA: TGTGCCAGCAGTCAAACGCCGGAGACGCACGGCTACACCTTC.

V and J are TRBV19 and TRBJ2-1, with 11 bases that match TRBD2. The CDR3 loop spans 14 amino acids. Trimming took 9 bases from V and 6 from J; bases not matched to a gene: 7. CDR1 and CDR2 from the germline V gene are LNHDA and SQIVND (reference sequence). The CDR3: CASRRTSGSNEQFF. The CDR3 DNA reads as TGTGCCAGCAGACGGACTAGCGGGTCCAATGAGCAGTTCTTC.

The chain is built from TRBV5-6 and TRBJ1-1, with a weak D call TRBD1 (5 bases). Germline CDR1 SGHDT, CDR2 YYEEEE. The CDR3 covers 14 residues. The V gene lost 0 bases and the J gene lost 6 bases, with 12 bases spanning the gap. The CDR3 reads CASSLVSRDSEAFF. In nucleotides, the CDR3 is TGTGCCAGCAGCTTGGTCTCCCGGGACTCTGAAGCTTTCTTT.

The V call is TRBV4-2, the J call TRBJ2-3; TRBD2 matches 8 bases. Germline lookup yields CDR1 LGHNA and CDR2 YNFKEQ. The CDR3 loop spans 15 amino acids. J gave up 4 bases and V 4 bases, and 7 bases lay outside the gene matches. The CDR3 DNA is TGTGCCAGCAGCCTTCTAGGACTAGCTCCAGATACGCAGTATTTT. Amino acid sequence: CASSLLGLAPDTQYF.

V and J are TRBV6-2 or TRBV6-3 and TRBJ2-5; D perhaps matches TRBD2 (6 bases). The CDR3 length is 15 residues. Between the trimmed V and J ends, which lost 2 bases and 4 bases, there was a span of 14 bases. Germline lookup yields CDR1 MNHEY and CDR2 SVGEGT. In nucleotides, the CDR3 is TGTGCCAGCAGTTACCTGGGGCGGGGCAGAGAGACCCAGTACTTC. This sequence encodes CASSYLGRGRETQYF.

This chain links TRBV20-1 with TRBJ1-1; D gene ambiguous. The CDR3 is made up of 10 amino acids. Trimming cost V 4 bases and J 8 bases, with 8 bases left between them. Germline-derived CDR1 and CDR2 are DFQATT and SNEGSKA (reference sequence). As DNA, the CDR3 is TGCAGTGCTACACTAGTAGAAGCTTTCTTT. This encodes CSATLVEAFF.

The chain uses TRBV29-1 and TRBJ2-3; possibly TRBD1 for D (6 bases). V was trimmed by 3 bases and J by 0 bases, leaving 7 bases between them. The germline gives CDR1 SQVTM, CDR2 ANQGSEA. The CDR3 is made up of 13 amino acids. Here the CDR3 reads CSVEGASTDTQYF. In DNA form, the CDR3 reads TGCAGCGTTGAGGGGGCTAGCACAGATACGCAGTATTTT.

The rearrangement joins TRBV5-6 to TRBJ2-7, with 10 bases lining up with TRBD2. Germline-derived CDR1 and CDR2 are SGHDT and YYEEEE. This CDR3 region has 15 residues. The J segment lost 2 bases and the V segment lost 4 bases, leaving 6 bases of the junction unmatched. CDR3 in DNA: TGTGCCAGCAGCGCGGGACTAGCGTCGGCCTACGAGCAGTACTTC. It translates to CASSAGLASAYEQYF. The complete variable domain, with remaining parts taken from reference TRBV5-6 and TRBJ2-7, reads DAGVTQSPTHLIKTRGQQVTLRCSPKSGHDTVSWYQQALGQGPQFIFQYYEEEERQRGNFPDRFSGHQFPNYSSELNVNALLLGDSALYLCASSAGLASAYEQYFGPGTRLTVT.

The chain employs TRBV7-9 and TRBJ2-1; possible D gene TRBD1, 6 bases. Germline lookup yields CDR1 SEHNR and CDR2 FQNEAQ (reference sequence). V shed 1 base and J shed 7 bases, with 14 bases lying between them. The CDR3 sequence is 15 residues long. CDR3 sequence reads: CASSLGTARGNEQFF. CDR3 coding DNA: TGTGCCAGCAGCTTAGGGACGGCCAGGGGAAATGAGCAGTTCTTC.

V is TRBV5-1 and J is TRBJ2-5; TRBD1 matches at 10 bases. The CDR3 sequence is 16 residues long. The V gene end was trimmed by 4 bases and the J gene end by 4 bases; junction bases not matched to a gene: 10. Germline CDR1 reads SGHRS; CDR2 reads YFSETQ. For the CDR3, the DNA is TGCGCCAGCAGCCTGGGAGGGACAGGGGTTGGAGAGACCCAGTACTTC. Its translation is CASSLGGTGVGETQYF.

This rearrangement joins TRBV5-4 to TRBJ2-3, with unresolved D. The germline V gene encodes CDR1 SGHNT and CDR2 YYREEE (reference sequence). This CDR3 spans 16 amino acids. V lost 4 bases and J 1 base, leaving 16 bases between the germline ends. CDR3 sequence reads: CASSPGGSVRTDTQYF. The CDR3 nucleotides are TGTGCCAGCAGCCCCGGCGGTTCAGTACGCACAGATACGCAGTATTTT.

V usage is TRBV12-3 or TRBV12-4 and J usage is TRBJ2-3; 11 nucleotides match TRBD1. Trimming removed 6 bases from V and 5 bases from J; junction bases left unmatched: 1. CDR3 length equals 13 residues. The CDR3 nucleotides are TGTGCCAGCAGCGGGACAGGGGGAGATACGCAGTATTTT. Its protein product is CASSGTGGDTQYF.

The chain couples TRBV27 to TRBJ2-1, with TRBD2 matching 10 bases. The junction had 8 bases not matched to a gene; V was cut back by 6 bases and J by 3 bases. The CDR3 sequence is 16 residues long. The germline gives CDR1 MNHEY, CDR2 SMNVEV (reference sequence). The CDR3 DNA is TGTGCCAGCAGGTCGGGAGCGGGAGGGTTCTACAATGAGCAGTTCTTC. Its translation is CASRSGAGGFYNEQFF.

This clone came up a few times. The J gene is TRBJ2-1, the V gene TRBV28; 11 bases map to TRBD2. The CDR3 length is 16 residues. V was pared by 6 bases and J by 8 bases, with 12 bases of the junction left unmatched. Germline V CDR1 and CDR2: MDHEN, SYDVKM. The DNA for the CDR3 is TGTGCCAGCAGGGTAGCGGGAGGGCCGCCTTCGGATGAGCAGTTCTTC. Translation: CASRVAGGPPSDEQFF.

The chain employs TRBV28 and TRBJ1-6, with D perhaps TRBD1 (6 bases). The length of the CDR3 is 15 residues. In germline, CDR1 is MDHEN, CDR2 SYDVKM. The V end lost 6 bases, the J end lost 10 bases, and 19 bases lay between the germline ends. This CDR3 reads CASSRLVGGQSPLHF. The CDR3 DNA follows: TGTGCCAGCAGCCGACTCGTAGGGGGTCAGTCACCCCTCCACTTT.

The chain couples TRBV7-9 to TRBJ1-2, with 9 bases fitting TRBD1. The V segment lost 1 base and the J segment 5 bases; nucleotides outside the gene matches: 14. The V gene's germline CDR1 is SEHNR and CDR2 FQNEAQ (reference sequence). CDR3 length: 18 residues. This CDR3 is CASSLVSTGGSFAYGYTF. The CDR3, as DNA: TGTGCCAGCAGCTTAGTCAGTACAGGGGGCTCTTTCGCATATGGCTACACCTTC.

The CDR3 DNA follows: TGTGCCAGCAGCTTTGGGGGCGCCGCAGAGACCCAGTACTTC. Translation gives CASSFGGAAETQYF. The chain links TRBV5-4 to TRBJ2-5, with a tentative D call TRBD1 (6 bases). The length of the CDR3 is 14 residues. Between the trimmed V and J ends, which lost 2 bases and 4 bases, there was a span of 12 bases. Germline values: CDR1 SGHNT, CDR2 YYREEE (reference sequence). The full variable domain, completed using reference TRBV5-4 and TRBJ2-5, is ETGVTQSPTHLIKTRGQQVTLRCSSQSGHNTVSWYQQALGQGPQFIFQYYREEENGRGNFPPRFSGLQFPNYSSELNVNALELDDSALYLCASSFGGAAETQYFGPGTRLLVL.

DNA of the CDR3: TGTGCCAGCAGCTCCCGGACTAGCGTAGAATACGAGCAGTACTTC. Translating it yields CASSSRTSVEYEQYF. The chain joins TRBV7-9 to TRBJ2-7; TRBD2 matches at 9 bases. The CDR3 is made up of 15 amino acids. Germline lookup yields CDR1 SEHNR and CDR2 FQNEAQ (reference sequence). J was trimmed by 4 bases and V by 4 bases; bases with no gene match: 8.

The rearrangement uses TRBV9 and TRBJ2-1, with D possibly matching TRBD2 (6 bases). Between the trimmed V and J ends, which lost 0 bases and 3 bases, there was a span of 10 bases. CDR3 size: 15 residues. The V gene's germline CDR1 is SGDLS and CDR2 YYNGEE. The CDR3 sequence: CASSVEPAGYNEQFF. CDR3 sequence (DNA): TGTGCCAGCAGCGTAGAGCCAGCGGGCTACAATGAGCAGTTCTTC. Supplemented by reference TRBV9 and TRBJ2-1, the full variable domain reads DSGVTQTPKHLITATGQRVTLRCSPRSGDLSVYWYQQSLDQGLQFLIQYYNGEERAKGNILERFSAQQFPDLHSELNLSSLELGDSALYFCASSVEPAGYNEQFFGPGTRLTVL.

The V call is TRBV7-9, the J call TRBJ2-5; TRBD1 might be the D (6 bases). V was trimmed by 5 bases and J by 2 bases, leaving 18 bases between them. The germline V gene encodes CDR1 SEHNR and CDR2 FQNEAQ (reference sequence). This CDR3 contains 16 residues. CDR3 coding DNA: TGTGCCAGCAGCCCCTCTGGCTGGGGGCAGCAAGAGACCCAGTACTTC. Amino acid sequence: CASSPSGWGQQETQYF.